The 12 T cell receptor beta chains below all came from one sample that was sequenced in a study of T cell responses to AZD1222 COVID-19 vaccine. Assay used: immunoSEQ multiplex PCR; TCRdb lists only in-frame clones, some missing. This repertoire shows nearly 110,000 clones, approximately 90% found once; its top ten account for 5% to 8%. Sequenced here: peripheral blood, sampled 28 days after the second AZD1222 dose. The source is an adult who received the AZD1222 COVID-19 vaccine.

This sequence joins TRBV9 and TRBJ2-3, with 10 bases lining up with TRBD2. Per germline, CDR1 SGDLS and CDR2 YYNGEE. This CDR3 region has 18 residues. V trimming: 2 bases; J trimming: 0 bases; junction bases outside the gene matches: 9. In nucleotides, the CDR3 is TGTGCCAGCAGCGTGTTAGCGGGAGGATTCCGTAGCACAGATACGCAGTATTTT. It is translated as CASSVLAGGFRSTDTQYF.

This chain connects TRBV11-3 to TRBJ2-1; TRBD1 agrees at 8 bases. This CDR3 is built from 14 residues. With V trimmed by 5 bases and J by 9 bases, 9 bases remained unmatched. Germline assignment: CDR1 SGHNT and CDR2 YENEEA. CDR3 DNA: TGTGCCAGCAGCCGGACAGGGTCGAAGGGTGAGCAGTTCTTC. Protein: CASSRTGSKGEQFF.

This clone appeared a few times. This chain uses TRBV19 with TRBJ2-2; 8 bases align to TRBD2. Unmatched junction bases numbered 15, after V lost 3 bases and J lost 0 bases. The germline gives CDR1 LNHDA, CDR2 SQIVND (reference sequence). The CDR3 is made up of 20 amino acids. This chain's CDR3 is CASSISHPSPGLANTGELFF. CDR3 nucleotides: TGTGCCAGTAGTATTAGTCATCCCTCACCGGGACTAGCGAACACCGGGGAGCTGTTTTTT.

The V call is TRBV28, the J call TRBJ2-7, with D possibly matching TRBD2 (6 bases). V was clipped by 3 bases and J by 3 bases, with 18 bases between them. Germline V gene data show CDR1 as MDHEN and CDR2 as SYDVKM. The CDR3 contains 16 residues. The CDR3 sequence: CASSLGRTGVRYEQYF. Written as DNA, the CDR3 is TGTGCCAGCAGTTTGGGGAGGACCGGGGTCCGCTACGAGCAGTACTTC.

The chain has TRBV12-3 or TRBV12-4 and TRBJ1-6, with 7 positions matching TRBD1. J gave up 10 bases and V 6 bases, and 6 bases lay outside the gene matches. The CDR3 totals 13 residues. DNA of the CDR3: TGTGCCAGCAGACCGACAGGGAACTCACCCCTCCACTTT. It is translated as CASRPTGNSPLHF.

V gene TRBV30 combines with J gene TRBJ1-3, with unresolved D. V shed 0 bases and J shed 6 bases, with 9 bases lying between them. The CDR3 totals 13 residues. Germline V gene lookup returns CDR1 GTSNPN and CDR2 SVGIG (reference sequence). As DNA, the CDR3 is TGTGCCTGGAGTGTAGGCGCGGAAAACACCATATATTTT. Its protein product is CAWSVGAENTIYF.

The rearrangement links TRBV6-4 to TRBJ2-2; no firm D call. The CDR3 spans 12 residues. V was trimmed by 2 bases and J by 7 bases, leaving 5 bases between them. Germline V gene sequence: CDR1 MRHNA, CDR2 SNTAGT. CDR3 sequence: CASSDNFGELFF. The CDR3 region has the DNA TGTGCCAGCAGTGACAACTTCGGGGAGCTGTTTTTT.

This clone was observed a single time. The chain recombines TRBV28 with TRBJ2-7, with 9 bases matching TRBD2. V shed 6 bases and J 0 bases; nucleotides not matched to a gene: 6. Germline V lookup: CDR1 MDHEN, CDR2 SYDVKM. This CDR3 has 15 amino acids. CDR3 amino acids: CASSPIAGASYEQYF. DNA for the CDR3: TGTGCCAGCAGCCCCATAGCGGGGGCCTCCTACGAGCAGTACTTC.

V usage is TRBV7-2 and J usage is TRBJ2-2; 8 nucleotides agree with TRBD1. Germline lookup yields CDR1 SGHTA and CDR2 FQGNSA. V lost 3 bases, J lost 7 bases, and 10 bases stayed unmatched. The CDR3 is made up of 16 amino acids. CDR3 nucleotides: TGTGCCAGCAGCTTGGCCGCGACAGGGGATGTCGGGGAGCTGTTTTTT. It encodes CASSLAATGDVGELFF.

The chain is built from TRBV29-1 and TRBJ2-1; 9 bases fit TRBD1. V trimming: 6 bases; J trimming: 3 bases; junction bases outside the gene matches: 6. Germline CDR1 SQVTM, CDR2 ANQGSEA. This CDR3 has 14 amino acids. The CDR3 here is CSVLRQGVYNEQFF. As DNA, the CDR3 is TGCAGCGTCCTTCGACAGGGGGTCTACAATGAGCAGTTCTTC.

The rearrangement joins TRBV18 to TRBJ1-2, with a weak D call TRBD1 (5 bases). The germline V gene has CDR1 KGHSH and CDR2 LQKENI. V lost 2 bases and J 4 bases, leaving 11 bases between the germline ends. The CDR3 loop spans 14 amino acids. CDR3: CASSPEGRGYGYTF. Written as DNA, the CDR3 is TGTGCCAGCTCACCAGAGGGGCGCGGCTATGGCTACACCTTC.

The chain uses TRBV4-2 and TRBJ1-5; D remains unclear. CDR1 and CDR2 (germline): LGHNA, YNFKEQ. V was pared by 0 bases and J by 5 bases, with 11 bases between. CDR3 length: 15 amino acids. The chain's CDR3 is CASSQELGSYQPQHF. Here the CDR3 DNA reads TGTGCCAGCAGCCAAGAACTAGGCAGCTATCAGCCCCAGCATTTT.